The 27 T cell receptor beta chains in this list originate from one sample, sequenced in a study of T cells in Graves' hyperthyroidism and ophthalmopathy. Amplification of TCR beta CDR3 regions used RNA as the template. The HTBI primer set drove a first-round RT-PCR of the TCR CDR3. In TCRdb, the multiplex PCR reads were re-called with MiXCR into one record per CDR3 protein. This repertoire shows hundreds of thousands of distinct CDR3 sequences, about a sixth found once; its top ten account for roughly 3.5%. Sequencing was carried out using blood. Receptor source: a woman aged 40-49 years with Graves' ophthalmopathy.

This clonotype was found a few times. The rearrangement joins TRBV5-1 to TRBJ2-7; 7 bases match TRBD1. The CDR3 is 15 residues long. Germline V gene data show CDR1 as SGHRS and CDR2 as YFSETQ. After removal of 3 bases from V and 3 bases from J, the junction contained 9 bases not matched to a gene. The CDR3: CASSSSGTVFYEQYF. CDR3 nucleotides: TGCGCCAGCAGCTCATCCGGGACAGTGTTCTACGAGCAGTACTTC. The full variable domain, its missing parts supplied by reference TRBV5-1 and TRBJ2-7, is KAGVTQTPRYLIKTRGQQVTLSCSPISGHRSVSWYQQTPGQGLQFLFEYFSETQRNKGNFPGRFSGRQFSNSRSEMNVSTLELGDSALYLCASSSSGTVFYEQYFGPGTRLTVT.

Comments on this clonotype: Since a much larger clone is just one base distant, this may be a read error. The V call is TRBV2, the J call TRBJ1-1; no clear D. Germline V CDR1 and CDR2: SNHLY, FYNNEI. The CDR3 is 13 residues long. The CDR3 protein is CVSSVSENTEAFF. CDR3 sequence (DNA): TGTGTCAGCAGTGTTTCGGAGAACACTGAAGCTTTCTTT.

The chain has TRBV2 and TRBJ1-6; 8 bases match TRBD1. The CDR3 length is 15 residues. CDR1 is SNHLY, CDR2 FYNNEI, per germline. The V and J ends lost 1 base and 7 bases, in that order; junction bases with no gene match: 3. CDR3 sequence reads: CASSEEGQENSPLHF. The CDR3 DNA follows: TGTGCCAGCAGTGAAGAGGGACAGGAGAATTCACCCCTCCACTTT.

This clonotype was counted between two and nine times. This could be a read error, since a much larger clone is one nucleotide away. V is TRBV6-1 and J is TRBJ1-6; TRBD1 might be the D (5 bases). Germline CDR1 reads MNHNS; CDR2 reads SASEGT. V was pared by 8 bases and J by 6 bases, with 20 bases between. The CDR3 covers 16 residues. CDR3 in amino acids: CASAPQEGLANSPLHF. The CDR3 DNA follows: TGTGCCAGCGCCCCCCAAGAGGGACTGGCTAATTCACCCCTCCACTTT.

In its sample, this clonotype was seen once. This chain uses TRBV3-1 with TRBJ2-7; the match to TRBD2 covers 7 bases. Unmatched junction bases numbered 17, after V lost 3 bases and J lost 3 bases. CDR1 LGHDT and CDR2 YNNKEL come from the germline V gene (reference sequence). CDR3 length: 18 amino acids. CDR3 sequence: CASSHPREASGSFYEQYF. CDR3 DNA sequence: TGTGCCAGCAGCCATCCTAGGGAGGCTAGCGGTAGCTTCTACGAGCAGTACTTC.

This clonotype was seen many times. V is TRBV2 and J is TRBJ2-5; 8 nucleotides align to TRBD2. CDR1 and CDR2 from the germline V gene are SNHLY and FYNNEI. With V trimmed by 2 bases and J by 5 bases, 4 bases remained unmatched. The CDR3 runs 14 residues. CDR3 sequence: CASSEWTGGETQYF. CDR3 DNA: TGTGCCAGCAGTGAATGGACGGGGGGGGAGACCCAGTACTTC.

This clonotype occurred many times. The chain has TRBV2 and TRBJ2-7; 12 bases map to TRBD2. Germline V gene data show CDR1 as SNHLY and CDR2 as FYNNEI. The junction had 8 bases not matched to a gene; V was cut back by 8 bases and J by 3 bases. CDR3 length: 15 residues. CDR3 residues: CASGMTSGSLYEQYF. CDR3 in DNA: TGTGCCAGCGGGATGACTAGCGGGAGCCTCTACGAGCAGTACTTC. Drawing the rest from reference TRBV2 and TRBJ2-7, the complete variable domain is EPEVTQTPSHQVTQMGQEVILRCVPISNHLYFYWYRQILGQKVEFLVSFYNNEISEKSEIFDDQFSVERPDGSNFTLKIRSTKLEDSAMYFCASGMTSGSLYEQYFGPGTRLTVT.

The table lists this clonotype with many counts. This chain uses TRBV20-1 with TRBJ2-3; 10 nucleotides line up with TRBD2. V dropped 1 base and J dropped 3; count of bases not matched to a gene: 7. The germline V gene has CDR1 DFQATT and CDR2 SNEGSKA (reference sequence). The CDR3 sequence is 16 residues long. The CDR3 sequence: CSARGTASGRTDTQYF. CDR3 nucleotides: TGCAGTGCTAGAGGTACGGCTAGCGGGAGAACAGATACGCAGTATTTT.

The CDR3 loop reads CASSEAGGGYEQYF. In nucleotides, the CDR3 is TGTGCCAGCAGTGAAGCGGGGGGTGGGTACGAGCAGTACTTC. The V call is TRBV6-1, the J call TRBJ2-7; D might be TRBD2 (6 bases). Germline CDR1 MNHNS, CDR2 SASEGT. V gave up 0 bases and J gave up 4 bases, with 10 bases separating them. The CDR3 extends over 14 amino acids.

The rearrangement joins TRBV10-3 to TRBJ2-7, with 10 bases matching TRBD2. The germline gives CDR1 ENHRY, CDR2 SYGVKD. V lost 3 bases, J lost 0 bases, and 11 bases stayed unmatched. The CDR3 covers 18 residues. The CDR3: CAISDLGRTSGYSYEQYF. In nucleotides, the CDR3 is TGTGCCATCAGTGACCTCGGCCGGACTAGCGGATACTCCTACGAGCAGTACTTC.

This clonotype has a count of ten or more. The rearrangement uses TRBV18 and TRBJ2-3, with 7 bases lining up with TRBD2. CDR1 KGHSH and CDR2 LQKENI come from the germline V gene. V was clipped by 5 bases and J by 1 base; unmatched bases: 3. The CDR3 contains 14 residues. The CDR3 loop is CASSAGVGTDTQYF. The CDR3 nucleotides are TGTGCCAGCTCAGCGGGAGTTGGCACAGATACGCAGTATTTT. Filled out from reference TRBV18 and TRBJ2-3, the complete variable domain reads NAGVMQNPRHLVRRRGQEARLRCSPMKGHSHVYWYRQLPEEGLKFMVYLQKENIIDESGMPKERFSAEFPKEGPSILRIQQVVRGDSAAYFCASSAGVGTDTQYFGPGTRLTVL.

Many counts were recorded for this clonotype. This sequence joins TRBV6-2 or TRBV6-3 and TRBJ2-1; D call uncertain. Germline CDR1 MNHEY, CDR2 SVGEGT. The CDR3 is 12 amino acids. Between the trimmed V and J ends, which lost 1 base and 5 bases, there was a span of 3 bases. The CDR3, as DNA: TGTGCCAGCAGTTACTGGGACAATGAGCAGTTCTTC. Protein: CASSYWDNEQFF.

This clonotype was seen repeatedly, ten times or more. The chain employs TRBV11-1 and TRBJ2-5; 7 bases map to TRBD1. Germline loops: CDR1 SGHAT, CDR2 FQDESV (reference sequence). CDR3 length: 15 residues. The trim removed 6 bases at V and 2 bases at J, leaving 9 bases unmatched. The CDR3 region has the DNA TGTGCCAGCAGTTTTAACAGGGGCCGGCAAGAGACCCAGTACTTC. Protein product: CASSFNRGRQETQYF.

In this sample, this clonotype turned up a few times. The DNA for the CDR3 is TGCAGTGCTAGTACAGCGGGAGTGAGGGAGCAGTACTTC. Encoded protein: CSASTAGVREQYF. The chain carries TRBV20-1 and TRBJ2-7, with 8 bases identical to TRBD2. Germline V gene lookup returns CDR1 DFQATT and CDR2 SNEGSKA (reference sequence). After removal of 3 bases from V and 7 bases from J, the junction contained 8 bases not matched to a gene. The CDR3 sequence is 13 residues long.

This clonotype was observed at least ten times. The genes are TRBV11-3 and TRBJ2-2; 12 bases are a match to TRBD2. The germline gives CDR1 SGHNT, CDR2 YENEEA. After removal of 5 bases from V and 1 base from J, the junction contained 5 bases not matched to a gene. CDR3 length: 17 residues. The CDR3: CASSTTSGRRNTGELFF. The CDR3 bases are TGTGCCAGCAGCACCACTAGCGGGAGGCGGAACACCGGGGAGCTGTTTTTT.

The CDR3 here is CASTSSAANTGELFF. The CDR3 bases are TGTGCCAGCACCTCTAGCGCCGCGAACACCGGGGAGCTGTTTTTT. The chain recombines TRBV27 with TRBJ2-2; D might be TRBD2 (6 bases). Trimming took off 7 bases at V and 0 bases at J, with 12 bases between the two ends. The CDR3 consists of 15 residues. The germline V gene encodes CDR1 MNHEY and CDR2 SMNVEV (reference sequence).

This clonotype was detected many times. The rearrangement joins TRBV6-1 to TRBJ2-7, with TRBD2 as a possible D gene (5 bases). CDR3 length: 13 residues. Germline values: CDR1 MNHNS, CDR2 SASEGT. V lost 7 bases to trimming and J lost 2 bases, with 12 bases between them. The DNA of the CDR3 is TGTGCCAGCAAGGTTCGGGAAACCTACGAGCAGTACTTC. Encoded protein: CASKVRETYEQYF.

This clonotype was detected many times. V is TRBV6-1 and J is TRBJ1-1, with D possibly being TRBD1 (5 bases). The germline V gene encodes CDR1 MNHNS and CDR2 SASEGT. CDR3 length: 16 amino acids. V lost 5 bases and J 2 bases, leaving 18 bases between the germline ends. The CDR3 loop reads CASSQIPGHINTEAFF. The CDR3 coding sequence is TGTGCCAGCAGTCAAATTCCGGGGCATATAAACACTGAAGCTTTCTTT.

Points on this clonotype: A much larger clone differs by one base, so this may be a read error. The chain couples TRBV3-1 to TRBJ2-5; D is ambiguous. The length of the CDR3 is 12 residues. CDR1 and CDR2 (germline): LGHDT, YNNKEL (reference sequence). CDR3 nucleotides: TGTGCCAGCAACCAAGTATGGGAGACCCAGTACTTC. This encodes CASNQVWETQYF.

The chain couples TRBV2 to TRBJ2-7, with D possibly being TRBD2 (5 bases). Trimming took 8 bases from V and 9 from J, leaving 20 bases between them. CDR3 length: 13 residues. The germline gives CDR1 SNHLY, CDR2 FYNNEI. CDR3 DNA: TGTGCCAGCCGAGGACTTGCCTCCGGTGGGCAGTACTTC. It translates to CASRGLASGGQYF.

This clonotype was recorded many times. V and J are TRBV5-1 and TRBJ2-3; D unclear. The CDR3 consists of 14 residues. Germline V gene sequence: CDR1 SGHRS, CDR2 YFSETQ. Trimming pared 3 bases from V and 1 base from J, leaving 9 bases between. CDR3 coding DNA: TGCGCCAGCAGCTCGGCCGGCCGCACAGATACGCAGTATTTT. It codes for CASSSAGRTDTQYF. Combining the CDR3 with reference TRBV5-1 and TRBJ2-3 gives the whole variable domain KAGVTQTPRYLIKTRGQQVTLSCSPISGHRSVSWYQQTPGQGLQFLFEYFSETQRNKGNFPGRFSGRQFSNSRSEMNVSTLELGDSALYLCASSSAGRTDTQYFGPGTRLTVL.

Notes on this clonotype: A much larger clonotype is one base distant, so this may be a read error. This chain uses TRBV12-3 or TRBV12-4 with TRBJ2-3; possible D gene TRBD1, 5 bases. The CDR3 has 15 amino acids. CDR3 nucleotide sequence: TGTGCCAGCAGTTTTGATGTGGGCCGCACAGGTACGCAGTATTTT. Its protein product is CASSFDVGRTGTQYF.

This clonotype was seen many times. The V gene is TRBV15, the J gene TRBJ2-5; D is perhaps TRBD1 (5 bases). CDR1 and CDR2 from the germline V gene are LNHNV and YYDKDF (reference sequence). Trimming shortened V by 0 bases and J by 2 bases, and 13 bases separated the two germline ends. The CDR3 covers 16 residues. CDR3 nucleotides: TGTGCCACCAGCAGAGATCCTTGGCAGGGTCAAGAGACCCAGTACTTC. Protein sequence: CATSRDPWQGQETQYF.

V is TRBV10-3 and J is TRBJ1-1; 7 nucleotides agree with TRBD1. The CDR3 covers 13 residues. Trimming took 11 bases from V and 0 from J; bases not matched to a gene: 6. Germline V gene sequence: CDR1 ENHRY, CDR2 SYGVKD. The CDR3 reads CASQGQMNTEAFF. In nucleotides, the CDR3 is TGTGCCTCCCAGGGACAGATGAACACTGAAGCTTTCTTT.

Many counts were recorded for this clonotype. The chain couples TRBV7-2 to TRBJ2-1; D may be TRBD2 (6 bases). Germline V lookup: CDR1 SGHTA, CDR2 FQGNSA. The CDR3 contains 16 residues. V was trimmed by 5 bases and J by 6 bases, leaving 20 bases between them. CDR3 in DNA: TGTGCCAGCAGCCGACGGACTAAGGTTCGGAGCAATGAGCAGTTCTTC. Its protein is CASSRRTKVRSNEQFF.

This clonotype was picked up many times. The rearrangement uses TRBV19 and TRBJ1-1; D uncertain. V was cut by 6 bases and J by 0 bases, with 14 bases left in between. Germline V lookup: CDR1 LNHDA, CDR2 SQIVND (reference sequence). The CDR3 sequence is 15 residues long. This chain's CDR3 is CASRRGQPVNTEAFF. The CDR3 region has the DNA TGTGCCAGTAGACGGGGTCAGCCGGTGAACACTGAAGCTTTCTTT.

At least ten counts were recorded for this clonotype. J is TRBJ1-2 and V is TRBV12-3 or TRBV12-4; 11 nucleotides line up with TRBD1. The CDR3 contains 15 residues. V shed 4 bases and J 10 bases; nucleotides not matched to a gene: 11. The CDR3 protein is CASSSRTGGAGSYTF. DNA for the CDR3: TGTGCCAGCAGTTCCCGGACAGGGGGCGCAGGATCCTACACCTTC.